This T cell receptor beta chain appears in the sequencing data of a study of T-cell reconstitution after alpha-beta-depleted transplantation in children. Unique molecular identifiers were incorporated into the prepared TCRbeta library. TCRdb analysed the PCR reads with MiXCR anew, one entry per CDR3 protein. The sample consists of some 840,000 distinct CDR3 sequences, approximately 15% of them appearing once. Overall study results and limits: T-cell counts and diversity were attributed mostly to newly produced T cells one year after transplant. In some patients, recipient T cells and intrathymic progenitors surviving conditioning explained high day-60 diversity. Several hundred rapidly expanded clones from non-depleted graft cells reportedly supplied alpha-beta T cells about two months post-transplant.

The CDR3 length is 18 residues. Germline trimming cut 1 base from V and 5 bases from J; bases unmatched to any gene: 13. Germline values: CDR1 SGHAT, CDR2 FQDESV (reference sequence). In its sample, this clonotype was seen a few times. The antigen remains unidentified. The TCR originated in a male patient younger than 18 who had a stem cell transplant for acute lymphoblastic leukemia, so the T cells may come from the graft donor. The V and J genes are TRBV11-1 and TRBJ2-7, with TRBD1 matching 11 bases. Specimen: PBMCs, mostly from graft donor cells, collected 360 days after TCRalphabeta/CD19-depleted stem cell transplant. The CDR3 here is CASSLVLLWGQGDHEQYF. The DNA of the CDR3 is TGTGCCAGCAGCTTAGTGCTTTTGTGGGGACAGGGGGACCACGAGCAGTACTTC.